This T cell receptor beta chain was obtained from a study of T cells in Graves' hyperthyroidism and ophthalmopathy. Study-level information: Before any treatment, at initial diagnosis, peripheral blood was collected.

Findings and limits, study-wide: Ophthalmopathy stood apart from stable hyperthyroidism in a 13 V-J model.

CDR1 MNHEY and CDR2 SVGEGT come from the germline V gene. The CDR3 loop spans 12 amino acids. The germline V and J ends were trimmed by 7 bases and 2 bases, with 9 bases remaining between them. Amplification targeted TCR beta CDR3 regions from RNA transcripts. In the first-round RT-PCR of the TCR CDR3, the HTBI primer set was used. A single record per CDR3 protein comes from TCRdb applying MiXCR to the multiplex PCR reads. Of a few hundred thousand distinct CDR3 sequences in the sample, around 20% were seen once. This clonotype has at least ten counts. Antigen: not known. The material sequenced was blood. The chain links TRBV6-2 or TRBV6-3 to TRBJ2-7; possibly TRBD1 for D (5 bases). The sequence came from a man between 18 and 35 years old with Graves' hyperthyroidism. The DNA of the CDR3 is TGTGCCAGCACGGCCAGGGCCTACGAGCAGTACTTC. Protein sequence: CASTARAYEQYF.